The T cell receptor beta chain under discussion was sequenced for a study of shared clonotypes between healthy human individuals. Repertoires were generated with immunoSEQ multiplex PCR, while TCRdb's copy carries only in-frame clones and drops some. This sample carries 450,000 to 500,000 clones, approximately 84% of them seen once, and the ten largest clones take approximately 12%. There were no recent acute infections or vaccinations among the donors, who were healthy HIV-negative adults. This CDR3 comprises 15 residues. J gave up 4 bases and V 5 bases, and 8 bases lay outside the gene matches. The germline CDR1 and CDR2 sequences are SGHVS and FNYEAQ.

The chain has TRBV7-6 and TRBJ2-1, with 7 bases that match TRBD1. This clonotype was obtained from a woman aged 40 to 50 in good health. Some clones in this sample may be carry-over from other donors' samples. Material for sequencing was PBMCs. CDR3 sequence (DNA): TGTGCCAGCAGCCTAAAGGGGGCCGGATACAATGAGCAGTTCTTC. This encodes CASSLKGAGYNEQFF.